This T cell receptor (beta chain) came from a study of cytomegalovirus exposure and HLA in healthy donors. The wider study: Inside one of the first data releases sat roughly 80 million unique TCRs taken from HLA-typed donors.

Findings and caveats of the study: It was assumed in the presence/absence analyses that sequencing depth was roughly uniform across donors. Rarity marked most TCR sequences, yet some public TCRs occurred in many donors. A list of 150 or so TCR beta chains associated with cytomegalovirus was given.

The J segment lost 3 bases and the V segment lost 6 bases, leaving 16 bases of the junction unmatched. Germline CDR1 reads MNHEY; CDR2 reads SMNVEV (reference sequence). The CDR3 has 17 amino acids. A multiplex PCR was run with 60 Vbeta primers and 13 Jbeta primers. TCRdb's copy holds only in-frame clones and misses some; the assay was immunoSEQ multiplex PCR. The sample has 150,000 to 180,000 clones, nearly 80% seen once. Points on this clone: What it binds is unknown.

The sample taken for sequencing was PBMCs. V usage is TRBV27 and J usage is TRBJ1-2, with 7 bases aligning to TRBD1. This clonotype originated in a man aged 25 to 40 in good health and CMV-seropositive. The CDR3 is CASSSSKQQGSHYGYTF. CDR3 DNA sequence: TGTGCCAGCAGCTCGAGCAAACAACAGGGGTCCCACTATGGCTACACCTTC.